Listed below are T cell receptor beta chains from one sample, sequenced in a study of T cell responses to AZD1222 COVID-19 vaccine. The protocol was immunoSEQ multiplex PCR, while the TCRdb copy is restricted to in-frame clones and leaves out a portion. This sample yields 75,000 to 100,000 clones, of which 90% are seen a single time; about 8% belongs to the top ten. The sample consisted of peripheral blood, taken on day 0 of AZD1222 vaccination. These receptors were collected from an adult in good health. The CDR3 runs from the conserved cysteine through the conserved F or W. The order of the fields is D gene, CDR3 length, J gene, V gene, clone size, CDR3 DNA, CDR3 protein. The D gene is left open where the match is weak. Rows may omit the clone size; those that give it use once, few, many or a size class.

D gene: NA
CDR3 length: 15
J gene: TRBJ2-1
V gene: TRBV4-2
clone size: NA
CDR3 DNA: TGTGCCAGCAGCCATGGGGTCGGACCATACAATGAGCAGTTCTTC
CDR3 protein: CASSHGVGPYNEQFF

D gene: NA
CDR3 length: 16
J gene: TRBJ1-3
V gene: TRBV3-1/TRBV3-2
clone size: NA
CDR3 DNA: TGTGCCAGCTCATGGGTAGACACCTGCTCTGGAAACACCATATATTTT
CDR3 protein: CASSWVDTCSGNTIYF

D gene: TRBD1
CDR3 length: 15
J gene: TRBJ1-2
V gene: TRBV27
clone size: NA
CDR3 DNA: TGTGCCAGCAGTCGAGGCGGACAGGGTAACTATGGCTACACCTTC
CDR3 protein: CASSRGGQGNYGYTF

D gene: NA
CDR3 length: 19
J gene: TRBJ1-6
V gene: TRBV21-1
clone size: NA
CDR3 DNA: TGTGCCAGCAGCATTCCAACCGAAACAGGGGGCGCATTCAATTCACCCCTCCACTTT
CDR3 protein: CASSIPTETGGAFNSPLHF

D gene: NA
CDR3 length: 16
J gene: TRBJ1-1
V gene: TRBV4-3
clone size: NA
CDR3 DNA: TGCGCCAGCAGCCAAGATTTAAACAGGGTCGGCACTGAAGCTTTCTTT
CDR3 protein: CASSQDLNRVGTEAFF

D gene: TRBD1
CDR3 length: 13
J gene: TRBJ2-7
V gene: TRBV6-5
clone size: NA
CDR3 DNA: TGTGCCAGCAGGATAGACAGGGTCCACGAGCAGTACTTC
CDR3 protein: CASRIDRVHEQYF

D gene: NA
CDR3 length: 14
J gene: TRBJ2-1
V gene: TRBV5-3
clone size: once
CDR3 DNA: TGTGCCAGAAGCTTTCCGCGGGACCACAATGAGCAGTTCTTC
CDR3 protein: CARSFPRDHNEQFF

D gene: NA
CDR3 length: 15
J gene: TRBJ1-4
V gene: TRBV7-3
clone size: NA
CDR3 DNA: TGTGCCAGCAGCATCAGCGGCGGGGGAGGTGAAAAACTGTTTTTT
CDR3 protein: CASSISGGGGEKLFF

D gene: NA
CDR3 length: 14
J gene: TRBJ2-7
V gene: TRBV11-1
clone size: NA
CDR3 DNA: TGTGCCAGCAGCCGTAGGGGGGGACCCTACGAGCAGTACTTC
CDR3 protein: CASSRRGGPYEQYF

D gene: NA
CDR3 length: 14
J gene: TRBJ2-5
V gene: TRBV7-2
clone size: once
CDR3 DNA: TGTGCCAGCAGCTCTCGTCAAATTCAAGAGACCCAGTACTTC
CDR3 protein: CASSSRQIQETQYF

D gene: TRBD2
CDR3 length: 16
J gene: TRBJ2-5
V gene: TRBV4-1
clone size: NA
CDR3 DNA: TGCGCCAGCAGCCAAGGCCTTAGCGGGGGGGGAGAGACCCAGTACTTC
CDR3 protein: CASSQGLSGGGETQYF

D gene: NA
CDR3 length: 15
J gene: TRBJ1-5
V gene: TRBV18
clone size: once
CDR3 DNA: TGTGCCAGCTCACCACCGGGGACCGCCAATCAGCCCCAGCATTTT
CDR3 protein: CASSPPGTANQPQHF

D gene: NA
CDR3 length: 14
J gene: TRBJ1-6
V gene: TRBV5-1
clone size: NA
CDR3 DNA: TGCGCCAGCAGCTTGGGGGAGATTAATTCACCCCTCCACTTT
CDR3 protein: CASSLGEINSPLHF

D gene: NA
CDR3 length: 14
J gene: TRBJ2-4
V gene: TRBV5-6
clone size: NA
CDR3 DNA: TGTGCCAGCAGCAGGTGGACAGCCAAAAACATTCAGTACTTC
CDR3 protein: CASSRWTAKNIQYF

D gene: NA
CDR3 length: 14
J gene: TRBJ1-1
V gene: TRBV6-2/TRBV6-3
clone size: NA
CDR3 DNA: TGTGCCAGCAGTTATCGGGGAGGGGACACTGAAGCTTTCTTT
CDR3 protein: CASSYRGGDTEAFF

D gene: NA
CDR3 length: 13
J gene: TRBJ2-3
V gene: TRBV2
clone size: NA
CDR3 DNA: TGTGCCAGCAGTGAAAGACAGGCAGGAACGCAGTATTTT
CDR3 protein: CASSERQAGTQYF

D gene: TRBD1
CDR3 length: 13
J gene: TRBJ1-2
V gene: TRBV6-5
clone size: NA
CDR3 DNA: TGTGCCAGCAGTCCCCCAGGACAGGGCTACTACACCTTC
CDR3 protein: CASSPPGQGYYTF

D gene: NA
CDR3 length: 13
J gene: TRBJ1-4
V gene: TRBV5-6
clone size: NA
CDR3 DNA: TGTGCCAGCAGCTCGGACGGGAACGAAAAACTGTTTTTT
CDR3 protein: CASSSDGNEKLFF

D gene: TRBD1
CDR3 length: 14
J gene: TRBJ2-7
V gene: TRBV7-7
clone size: NA
CDR3 DNA: TGTGCTAGCAGCCAAGGACAGGGGACCCACGAGCAGTACTTC
CDR3 protein: CASSQGQGTHEQYF

D gene: NA
CDR3 length: 16
J gene: TRBJ2-7
V gene: TRBV4-2
clone size: NA
CDR3 DNA: TGTGCCAGCAGCCAAGATCTGACAAGGGGAGCGCACGAGCAGTACTTC
CDR3 protein: CASSQDLTRGAHEQYF

D gene: TRBD1
CDR3 length: 15
J gene: TRBJ1-3
V gene: TRBV19
clone size: once
CDR3 DNA: TGTGCCAGTAGTAGCGGGACAGGGGTCGGAAACACCATATATTTT
CDR3 protein: CASSSGTGVGNTIYF

D gene: NA
CDR3 length: 14
J gene: TRBJ2-7
V gene: TRBV6-2/TRBV6-3
clone size: NA
CDR3 DNA: TGTGCCAGCAGTTACACCCTTTTGTCCTACGAGCAGTACTTC
CDR3 protein: CASSYTLLSYEQYF

D gene: TRBD1
CDR3 length: 16
J gene: TRBJ1-4
V gene: TRBV7-6
clone size: NA
CDR3 DNA: TGTGCCAGCAGCCCCGGCAGGGGGGCAACTAATGAAAAACTGTTTTTT
CDR3 protein: CASSPGRGATNEKLFF

D gene: NA
CDR3 length: 15
J gene: TRBJ2-3
V gene: TRBV9
clone size: NA
CDR3 DNA: TGTGCCAGCAGCCCCCCACAAAGGGCGGCCTCTACGCAGTATTTT
CDR3 protein: CASSPPQRAASTQYF

D gene: NA
CDR3 length: 15
J gene: TRBJ2-3
V gene: TRBV3-1/TRBV3-2
clone size: few
CDR3 DNA: TGTGCCAGCAGCCAAGCCGCGGGGGCCTCATATACGCAGTATTTT
CDR3 protein: CASSQAAGASYTQYF

D gene: NA
CDR3 length: 11
J gene: TRBJ2-7
V gene: TRBV2
clone size: NA
CDR3 DNA: TGTGCCAGCAGTGACAGCTACGAGCAGTACTTC
CDR3 protein: CASSDSYEQYF

D gene: NA
CDR3 length: 15
J gene: TRBJ1-5
V gene: TRBV19
clone size: NA
CDR3 DNA: TGTGCCAGTAGCCCCCCCGGGGCAGGGAGTCAGCCCCAGCATTTT
CDR3 protein: CASSPPGAGSQPQHF

D gene: TRBD1
CDR3 length: 15
J gene: TRBJ2-2
V gene: TRBV24-1
clone size: NA
CDR3 DNA: TGTGCCACCAGTGACCAGGGGGCGGGCACCGGGGAGCTGTTTTTT
CDR3 protein: CATSDQGAGTGELFF

D gene: NA
CDR3 length: 16
J gene: TRBJ1-4
V gene: TRBV7-2
clone size: NA
CDR3 DNA: TGTGCCAGCAGCCCCCGGCACAGGGTTGCTAATGAAAAACTGTTTTTT
CDR3 protein: CASSPRHRVANEKLFF

D gene: NA
CDR3 length: 11
J gene: TRBJ1-2
V gene: TRBV9
clone size: once
CDR3 DNA: TGTGCCAGCAGCGTAGGAGCTGGCTACACCTTC
CDR3 protein: CASSVGAGYTF

D gene: NA
CDR3 length: 12
J gene: TRBJ2-2
V gene: TRBV6-2/TRBV6-3
clone size: NA
CDR3 DNA: TGTGCCAGCAGTTACTCGGGCGGGGAGCTGTTTTTT
CDR3 protein: CASSYSGGELFF

D gene: TRBD1
CDR3 length: 15
J gene: TRBJ1-5
V gene: TRBV5-6
clone size: NA
CDR3 DNA: TGTGCCAGCAGCTTGAGGCTTACAGGGGGTCAGCCCCAGCATTTT
CDR3 protein: CASSLRLTGGQPQHF

D gene: NA
CDR3 length: 14
J gene: TRBJ1-1
V gene: TRBV11-2
clone size: NA
CDR3 DNA: TGTGCCAGCAGCCCTCGACGGTCGAACACTGAAGCTTTCTTT
CDR3 protein: CASSPRRSNTEAFF

D gene: TRBD2
CDR3 length: 17
J gene: TRBJ2-3
V gene: TRBV5-1
clone size: NA
CDR3 DNA: TGCGCCAGCAGCTCGACTAGCGGGGGGGCCCGGACAGATACGCAGTATTTT
CDR3 protein: CASSSTSGGARTDTQYF

D gene: TRBD1
CDR3 length: 12
J gene: TRBJ1-1
V gene: TRBV27
clone size: few
CDR3 DNA: TGTGCCAGCAGCCTTACAGGGGCTGAAGCTTTCTTT
CDR3 protein: CASSLTGAEAFF

D gene: TRBD2
CDR3 length: 17
J gene: TRBJ2-1
V gene: TRBV7-3
clone size: NA
CDR3 DNA: TGTGCCAGCAGCTTAGGAGGTGCGGGACTAGCGGGTGTTGAGCAGTTCTTC
CDR3 protein: CASSLGGAGLAGVEQFF

D gene: NA
CDR3 length: 15
J gene: TRBJ2-5
V gene: TRBV2
clone size: NA
CDR3 DNA: TGTGCCAGCCGACGCTATACTACAGGGCTGGAGACCCAGTACTTC
CDR3 protein: CASRRYTTGLETQYF

D gene: NA
CDR3 length: 15
J gene: TRBJ1-5
V gene: TRBV6-5
clone size: once
CDR3 DNA: TGTGCCAGTTCCAGGGACACCTCGAGCAATCAGCCCCAGCATTTT
CDR3 protein: CASSRDTSSNQPQHF

D gene: TRBD2
CDR3 length: 18
J gene: TRBJ2-2
V gene: TRBV4-1
clone size: NA
CDR3 DNA: TGCGCCAGCAGCCAGGGAGGACTAGCAGAGAGGAGGACCGGGGAGCTGTTTTTT
CDR3 protein: CASSQGGLAERRTGELFF

D gene: TRBD2
CDR3 length: 16
J gene: TRBJ2-2
V gene: TRBV9
clone size: NA
CDR3 DNA: TGTGCCAGCATCCCTCTAGCGGGGGGATGGACCGGGGAGCTGTTTTTT
CDR3 protein: CASIPLAGGWTGELFF

D gene: TRBD2
CDR3 length: 15
J gene: TRBJ2-3
V gene: TRBV14
clone size: NA
CDR3 DNA: TGTGCCAGCAGCGCATACGGGGACTACACAGATACGCAGTATTTT
CDR3 protein: CASSAYGDYTDTQYF

D gene: NA
CDR3 length: 15
J gene: TRBJ1-4
V gene: TRBV5-6
clone size: NA
CDR3 DNA: TGTGCCAGCAGCTTTCAGTCAGGCGCTTCGGAAAAACTGTTTTTT
CDR3 protein: CASSFQSGASEKLFF

D gene: TRBD1
CDR3 length: 14
J gene: TRBJ1-2
V gene: TRBV25-1
clone size: NA
CDR3 DNA: TGTGCCAGCAGGGATACCGGGACAGCATATGGCTACACCTTC
CDR3 protein: CASRDTGTAYGYTF

D gene: NA
CDR3 length: 12
J gene: TRBJ1-1
V gene: TRBV7-8
clone size: NA
CDR3 DNA: TGTGCCAGCAGCCGGGAGAGCCAGGAAGCTTTCTTT
CDR3 protein: CASSRESQEAFF

D gene: NA
CDR3 length: 14
J gene: TRBJ1-1
V gene: TRBV7-3
clone size: once
CDR3 DNA: TGTGCCAGCAGCCCCTCATCTGGGGACACTGAAGCTTTCTTT
CDR3 protein: CASSPSSGDTEAFF

D gene: NA
CDR3 length: 15
J gene: TRBJ2-1
V gene: TRBV5-8
clone size: NA
CDR3 DNA: TGTGCCAGCAGCTTTCGTCTGGTAATGCCAAATGAGCAGTTCTTC
CDR3 protein: CASSFRLVMPNEQFF

D gene: NA
CDR3 length: 12
J gene: TRBJ2-1
V gene: TRBV10-3
clone size: NA
CDR3 DNA: TGTGCCATCAGTGAAGAGGGCAATGAGCAGTTCTTC
CDR3 protein: CAISEEGNEQFF

D gene: TRBD1
CDR3 length: 15
J gene: TRBJ2-5
V gene: TRBV29-1
clone size: once
CDR3 DNA: TGCAGCGCCGCTTCCGGGACAGGGGTAGCAGAGACCCAGTACTTC
CDR3 protein: CSAASGTGVAETQYF

D gene: NA
CDR3 length: 13
J gene: TRBJ2-5
V gene: TRBV7-9
clone size: NA
CDR3 DNA: TGTGCCAGCAGCTTAGTTGTCCAAGAGACCCAGTACTTC
CDR3 protein: CASSLVVQETQYF

D gene: TRBD1
CDR3 length: 13
J gene: TRBJ1-1
V gene: TRBV4-3
clone size: once
CDR3 DNA: TGCGCCAGCAGGGCGACAGGGGACACTGAAGCTTTCTTT
CDR3 protein: CASRATGDTEAFF

D gene: TRBD1
CDR3 length: 16
J gene: TRBJ2-3
V gene: TRBV29-1
clone size: NA
CDR3 DNA: TGCAGCGTTGAACTGGTCACGGACAGGGAGACAGATACGCAGTATTTT
CDR3 protein: CSVELVTDRETDTQYF

D gene: NA
CDR3 length: 15
J gene: TRBJ1-2
V gene: TRBV6-5
clone size: NA
CDR3 DNA: TGTGCCAGCGCTTGGCAGGGCTCCGGGGCCTATGGCTACACCTTC
CDR3 protein: CASAWQGSGAYGYTF